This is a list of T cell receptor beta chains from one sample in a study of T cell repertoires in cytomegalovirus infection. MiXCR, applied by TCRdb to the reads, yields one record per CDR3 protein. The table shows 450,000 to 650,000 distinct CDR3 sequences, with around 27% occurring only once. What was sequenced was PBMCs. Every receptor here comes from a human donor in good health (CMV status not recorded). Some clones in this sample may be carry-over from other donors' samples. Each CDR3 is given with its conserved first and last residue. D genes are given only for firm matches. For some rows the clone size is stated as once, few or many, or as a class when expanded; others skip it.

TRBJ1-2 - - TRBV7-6 TGTGCCAGCAGCTTACTGACGACAGACAACTATGGCTACACCTTC CASSLLTTDNYGYTF
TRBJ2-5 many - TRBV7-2 TGTGCCAGCAGCACCCAAGCAGAGACCCAGTACTTC CASSTQAETQYF
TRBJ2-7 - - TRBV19 TGTGCCAGTAGTGCCGGCAGCGGCTACGAGCAGTACTTC CASSAGSGYEQYF
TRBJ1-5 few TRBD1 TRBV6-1 TGTGCCAGCAGTGAAAGGGGACAGGGTACAATCTTACCCGTTCAGCCCCAGCATTTT CASSERGQGTILPVQPQHF
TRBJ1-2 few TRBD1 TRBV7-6 TGTGCCAGCAGCCTCACAGGGGGGGGCGCGTATGGCTACACCTTC CASSLTGGGAYGYTF
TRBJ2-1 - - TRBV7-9 TGTGCCAGCAGCTTGATAGCGAGCCGGCAGTTCTTC CASSLIASRQFF
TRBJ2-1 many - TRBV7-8 TGTGCCAGCAGCTTAGCGCTTCTACGACCTTGGGGCAATGAGCAGTTCTTC CASSLALLRPWGNEQFF
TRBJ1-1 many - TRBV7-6 TGTGCCAGCAGCACGGGCCCAGAAGCTTTCTTT CASSTGPEAFF
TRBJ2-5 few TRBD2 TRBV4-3 TGCGCCAGCAGCCCCCGAGAGGCTAGCGGGAGCCTCCAAGAGACCCAGTACTTC CASSPREASGSLQETQYF
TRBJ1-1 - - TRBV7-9 TGTGCCAGCAGCCCCCCCAGGGGCATGAACACTGAAGCTTTCTTT CASSPPRGMNTEAFF
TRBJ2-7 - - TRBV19 TGTGCCAGTAGTCCCCTAGGCGAAAACCGAGGGTCCTACGAGCAGTACTTC CASSPLGENRGSYEQYF
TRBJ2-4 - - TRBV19 TGTGCCAGTAACCAGGGGGGAGCGGGGAACATTCAGTACTTC CASNQGGAGNIQYF
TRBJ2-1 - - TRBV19 TGTGCCAGTAGTACCCAGACCTACAATGAGCAGTTCTTC CASSTQTYNEQFF
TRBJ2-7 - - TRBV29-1 TGCAGCGTTGTCACATTCGCCTACGAGCAGTACTTC CSVVTFAYEQYF
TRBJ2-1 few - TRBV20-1 TGCAGTGCTAGAAGGGGAGATGAGCAGTTCTTC CSARRGDEQFF
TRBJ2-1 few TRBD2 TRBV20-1 TGCAGTGCTCACCCGGGCGGGAGGGCATTTTTCTTC CSAHPGGRAFFF
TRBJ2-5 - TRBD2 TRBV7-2 TGTGCCAGCAGCTTAGTGGCTAGCGGGACTACCCCAAGAGAGGCCCAGTACTTC CASSLVASGTTPREAQYF
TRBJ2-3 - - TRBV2 TGTGCCAGCAGTGAAGTACAGAGCACAGATACGCAGTATTTT CASSEVQSTDTQYF
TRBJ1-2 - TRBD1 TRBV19 TGTGCCAGTAGTATACCCGGGACAGGGATCCAACACACCTTC CASSIPGTGIQHTF
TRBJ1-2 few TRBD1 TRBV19 TGTGCCAGTAGTATAGCCCTCCGGACAGGGGTTGGAGGCTACACCTTC CASSIALRTGVGGYTF